This TCR beta chain originates from a study of T cells expressing NK-cell markers. Study background: Sequencing covered eight donors, seven HCMV-seropositive and one seronegative.

As for this clonotype: Its antigen is still unknown.

In generating TCR beta cDNA, 5'RACE template switching with UMIs was used. From its re-call of the 5' RACE reads, TCRdb lists each CDR3 protein once, without DNA. The sample has fewer than 550,000 distinct CDR3 sequences, and its top ten clones hold more than 1.4%. Study outcomes and limitations: These clonotypes also led the CD3+CD56-NKG2C+ fraction in a handful of donors.

The sequence came from a woman between 45 and 60 years old in good health. Sequencing was done on a sample of blood T cells: a sorted CD56 or NKG2C T cell subset, CD4+ or CD8+ T cells, or bulk PBMC T cells (not recorded which).

This CDR3 is CASSSSTREEFF. This rearrangement joins TRBV9 to TRBJ2-1. The CDR3 contains 12 residues. Germline values: CDR1 SGDLS, CDR2 YYNGEE.